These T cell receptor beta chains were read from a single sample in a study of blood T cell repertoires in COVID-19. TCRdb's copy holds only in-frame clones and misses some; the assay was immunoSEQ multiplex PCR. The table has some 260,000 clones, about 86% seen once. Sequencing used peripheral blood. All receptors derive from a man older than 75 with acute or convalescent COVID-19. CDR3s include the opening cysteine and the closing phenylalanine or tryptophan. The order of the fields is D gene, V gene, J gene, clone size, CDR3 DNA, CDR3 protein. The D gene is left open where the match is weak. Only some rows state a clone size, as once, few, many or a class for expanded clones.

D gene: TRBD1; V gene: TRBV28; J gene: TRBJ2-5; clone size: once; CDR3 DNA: TGTGCCAGCAGTTTATGGGGGACAGGGGGAGCAATACACCAAGAGACCCAGTACTTC; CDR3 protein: CASSLWGTGGAIHQETQYF
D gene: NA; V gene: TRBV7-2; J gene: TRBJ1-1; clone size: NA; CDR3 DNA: TGTGCCAGCAGGGGGACTCCGGAAAACACTGAAGCTTTCTTT; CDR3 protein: CASRGTPENTEAFF
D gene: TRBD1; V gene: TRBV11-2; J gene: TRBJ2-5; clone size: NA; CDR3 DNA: TGTGCCAGCAGCTTTACAGGGGGCGTGGAGACCCAGTACTTC; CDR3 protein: CASSFTGGVETQYF
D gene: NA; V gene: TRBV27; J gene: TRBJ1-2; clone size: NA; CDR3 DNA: TGTGCCAGCAGTCTTGGGGGGGGTTCTGGGGGCTACACCTTC; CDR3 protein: CASSLGGGSGGYTF
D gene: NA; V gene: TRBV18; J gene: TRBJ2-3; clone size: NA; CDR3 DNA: TGTGCCAGCTCCCTAACCCTCACAGATACGCAGTATTTT; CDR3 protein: CASSLTLTDTQYF
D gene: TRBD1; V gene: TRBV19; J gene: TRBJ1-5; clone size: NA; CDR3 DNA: TGTGCCAGTAGTATAATTCGTGGTCAGGGGGCAAGTCAGCCCCAGCATTTT; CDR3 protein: CASSIIRGQGASQPQHF
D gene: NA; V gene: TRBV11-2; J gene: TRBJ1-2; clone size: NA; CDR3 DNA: TGTGCCAGCAGCTCACGTCCCGGTGGCTACACCTTC; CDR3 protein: CASSSRPGGYTF
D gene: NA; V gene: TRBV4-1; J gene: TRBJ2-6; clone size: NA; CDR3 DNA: TGCGCCAGCAGCCAAGATCTGTGGGACATCTCTGGGGCCAACGTCCTGACTTTC; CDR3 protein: CASSQDLWDISGANVLTF
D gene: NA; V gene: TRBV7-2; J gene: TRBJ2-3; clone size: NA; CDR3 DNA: TGTGCCAGCAGCTCGGACAGTAGCACAGATACGCAGTATTTT; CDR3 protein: CASSSDSSTDTQYF
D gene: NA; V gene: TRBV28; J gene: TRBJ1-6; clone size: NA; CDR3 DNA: TGTGCCAGCACCTCACAGGGCGTAGATTCACCCCTCCACTTT; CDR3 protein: CASTSQGVDSPLHF
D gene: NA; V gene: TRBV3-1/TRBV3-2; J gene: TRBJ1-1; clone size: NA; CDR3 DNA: TGTGCCAGCAGCCAATCTACCTCAGGGAAAGCTTTCTTT; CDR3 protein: CASSQSTSGKAFF
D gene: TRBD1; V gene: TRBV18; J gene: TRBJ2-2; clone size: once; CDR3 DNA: TGTGCCAGCTCAAGTTCTACAGGGGGGAACACCGGGGAGCTGTTTTTT; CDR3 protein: CASSSSTGGNTGELFF
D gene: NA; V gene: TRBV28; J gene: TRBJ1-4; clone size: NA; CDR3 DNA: TGTGCCAGCAGTCTGACAGCAACTAATGAAAAACTGTTTTTT; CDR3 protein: CASSLTATNEKLFF
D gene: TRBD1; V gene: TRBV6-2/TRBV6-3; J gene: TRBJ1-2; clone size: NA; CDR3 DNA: TGTGCCAGCAGTTACTCGAGGGACAGAAGCGCCTATGGCTACACCTTC; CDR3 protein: CASSYSRDRSAYGYTF
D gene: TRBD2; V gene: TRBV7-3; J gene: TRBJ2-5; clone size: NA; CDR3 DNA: TGTGCCAGCAGCTTAAACGGGGGGGAAGAGACCCAGTACTTC; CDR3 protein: CASSLNGGEETQYF
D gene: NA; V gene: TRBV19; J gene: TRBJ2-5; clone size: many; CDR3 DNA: TGTGCCAGTAGTCTCGCCGCTACTATTTTCCAAGAGACCCAGTACTTC; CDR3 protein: CASSLAATIFQETQYF
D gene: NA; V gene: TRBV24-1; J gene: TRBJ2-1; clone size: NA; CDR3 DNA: TGTGCCACCCGAGGGGCGGGACCCTACAATGAGCAGTTCTTC; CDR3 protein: CATRGAGPYNEQFF
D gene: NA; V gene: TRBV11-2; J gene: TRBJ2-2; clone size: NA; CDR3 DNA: TGTGCCAGCAGCTTAAGCAGGGCCGGGGAGCTGTTTTTT; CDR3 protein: CASSLSRAGELFF
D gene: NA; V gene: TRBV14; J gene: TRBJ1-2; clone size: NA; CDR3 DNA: TGTGCCAGCAGCCAAGATACCAGCAGGCAGTCAGGCTACACCTTC; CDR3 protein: CASSQDTSRQSGYTF
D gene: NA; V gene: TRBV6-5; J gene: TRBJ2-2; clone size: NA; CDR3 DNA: TGTGCCAGCAATTGGGGAGGGAACACCGGGGAGCTGTTTTTT; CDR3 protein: CASNWGGNTGELFF
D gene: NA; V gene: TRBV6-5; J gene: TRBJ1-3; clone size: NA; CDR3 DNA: TGTGCCAGCAGTTTGGCGGGGATCTCTGGAAACACCATATATTTT; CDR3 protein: CASSLAGISGNTIYF
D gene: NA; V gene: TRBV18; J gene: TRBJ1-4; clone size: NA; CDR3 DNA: TGTGCCAGCTCAGGGGGCACTAATGAAAAACTGTTTTTT; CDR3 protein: CASSGGTNEKLFF
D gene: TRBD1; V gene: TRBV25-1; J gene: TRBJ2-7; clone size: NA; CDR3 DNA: TGTGCCAGCAGTCTACAGGGGTACGAGCAGTACTTC; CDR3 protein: CASSLQGYEQYF
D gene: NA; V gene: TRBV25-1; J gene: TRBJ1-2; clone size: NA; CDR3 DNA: TGTGCCAGCAGTGAATATGGCAAGTCGGGCTACACCTTC; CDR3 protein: CASSEYGKSGYTF
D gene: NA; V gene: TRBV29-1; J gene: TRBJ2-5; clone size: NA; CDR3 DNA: TGCAGCGTTGACAGGGGGGAAGAGACCCAGTACTTC; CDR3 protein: CSVDRGEETQYF
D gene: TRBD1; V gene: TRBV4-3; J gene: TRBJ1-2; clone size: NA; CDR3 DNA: TGCGCCAGCAGCCAAGACCAGGGGGCTAACTATGGCTACACCTTC; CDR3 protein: CASSQDQGANYGYTF
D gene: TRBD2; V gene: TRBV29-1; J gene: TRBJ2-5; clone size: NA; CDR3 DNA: TGCAGCGTTGAAGGCCCAGCGGGAGGGGAGGAGACCCAGTACTTC; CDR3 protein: CSVEGPAGGEETQYF
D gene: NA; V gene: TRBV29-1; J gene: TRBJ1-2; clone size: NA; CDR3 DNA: TGCAGCGTTGAAGGGGATATGGGGCGGTGGAACTATGGCTACACCTTC; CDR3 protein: CSVEGDMGRWNYGYTF
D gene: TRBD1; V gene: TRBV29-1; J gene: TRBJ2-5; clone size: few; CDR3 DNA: TGCAGCGTTGCCGGGACAGGGGGTCTGTACCAAGAGACCCAGTACTTC; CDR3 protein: CSVAGTGGLYQETQYF
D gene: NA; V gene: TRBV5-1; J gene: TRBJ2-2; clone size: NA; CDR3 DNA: TGCGCCAGCAGCTTGGACACAGGCAGCACCGGGGAGCTGTTTTTT; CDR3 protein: CASSLDTGSTGELFF
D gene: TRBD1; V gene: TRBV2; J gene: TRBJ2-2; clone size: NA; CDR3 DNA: TGTGCCAGCAGGAAGGGACAGGTTACTAACACCGGGGAGCTGTTTTTT; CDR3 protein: CASRKGQVTNTGELFF
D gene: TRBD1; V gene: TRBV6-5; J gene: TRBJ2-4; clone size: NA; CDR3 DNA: TGTGCCAGCAGAAGGACAGGGGAAAACATTCAGTACTTC; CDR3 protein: CASRRTGENIQYF
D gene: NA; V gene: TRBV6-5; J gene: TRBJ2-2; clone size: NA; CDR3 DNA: TGTGCCAGCAGTTACCCCCCAGGGACCGGGGAGCTGTTTTTT; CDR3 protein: CASSYPPGTGELFF
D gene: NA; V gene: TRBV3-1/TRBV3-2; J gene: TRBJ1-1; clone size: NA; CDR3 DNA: TGTGCCAGCAGCCAAGTCCCTGGCAGAGAAGCTTTCTTT; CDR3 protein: CASSQVPGREAFF
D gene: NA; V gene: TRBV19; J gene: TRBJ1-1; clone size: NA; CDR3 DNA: TGTGCCAGTAGTATAGTAGTGGCGGGCCCCATGAACACTGAAGCTTTCTTT; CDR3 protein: CASSIVVAGPMNTEAFF
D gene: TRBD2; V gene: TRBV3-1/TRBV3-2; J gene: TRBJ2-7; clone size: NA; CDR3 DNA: TGTGCCAGCAGTACAGCGGGACTCCCGTCCGAGCAGTACTTC; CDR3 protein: CASSTAGLPSEQYF
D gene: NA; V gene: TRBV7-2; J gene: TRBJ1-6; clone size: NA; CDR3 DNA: TGTGCCAGCAGTCAACAGGGACGGATCTCACCCCTCCACTTT; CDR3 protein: CASSQQGRISPLHF
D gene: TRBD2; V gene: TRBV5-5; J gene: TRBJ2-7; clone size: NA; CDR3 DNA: TGTGCCAGCAGCTTCGCGGGACTAGCGGGAGCTTCCCCCGTGAACGAGCAGTACTTC; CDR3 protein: CASSFAGLAGASPVNEQYF
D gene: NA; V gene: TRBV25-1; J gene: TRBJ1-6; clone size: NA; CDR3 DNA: TGTGCCAGTTCCCAGGGACGGGAGCGTCGGAATTCACCCCTCCACTTT; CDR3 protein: CASSQGRERRNSPLHF
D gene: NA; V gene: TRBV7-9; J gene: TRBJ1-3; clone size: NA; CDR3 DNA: TGTGCCAGCAGCCCCTACAGGCGCTCTGGAAACACCATATATTTT; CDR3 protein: CASSPYRRSGNTIYF
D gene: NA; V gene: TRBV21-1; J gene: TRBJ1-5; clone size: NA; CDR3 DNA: TGTGCCAGCAGCGGCCGGACAGGGGGCGAGAGGCAGCCCCAGCATTTT; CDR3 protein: CASSGRTGGERQPQHF
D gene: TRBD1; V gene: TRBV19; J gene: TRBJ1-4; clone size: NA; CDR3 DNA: TGTGCCGGATCACTTAGGACAGGGGGCCCAGAAAAACTGTTTTTT; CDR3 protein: CAGSLRTGGPEKLFF
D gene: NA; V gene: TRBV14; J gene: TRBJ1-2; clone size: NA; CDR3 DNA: TGTGCCAGCAGCCCCCAGGGCTTGGGCTACACCTTC; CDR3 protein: CASSPQGLGYTF
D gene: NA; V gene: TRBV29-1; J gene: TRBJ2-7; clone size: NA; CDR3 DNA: TGCAGCGTTTCGGACAGTCGGTGGGAGCAGTACTTC; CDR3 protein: CSVSDSRWEQYF